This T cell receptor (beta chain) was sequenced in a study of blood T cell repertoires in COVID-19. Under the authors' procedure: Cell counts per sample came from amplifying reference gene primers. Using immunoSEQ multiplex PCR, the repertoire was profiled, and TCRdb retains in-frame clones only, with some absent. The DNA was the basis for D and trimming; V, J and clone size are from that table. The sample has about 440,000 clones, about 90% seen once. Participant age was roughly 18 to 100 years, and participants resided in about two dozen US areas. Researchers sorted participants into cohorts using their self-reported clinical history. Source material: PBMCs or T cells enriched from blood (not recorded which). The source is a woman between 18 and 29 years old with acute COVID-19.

The CDR3 sequence is CASSTDRANQPQHF. For the CDR3, the DNA is TGTGCCAGTAGTACCGACAGGGCCAATCAGCCCCAGCATTTT. The chain links TRBV19 to TRBJ1-5; 7 nucleotides align to TRBD1. In germline, CDR1 is LNHDA, CDR2 SQIVND (reference sequence). The J segment lost 3 bases and the V segment lost 4 bases, leaving 3 bases of the junction unmatched. There are 14 residues in the CDR3.